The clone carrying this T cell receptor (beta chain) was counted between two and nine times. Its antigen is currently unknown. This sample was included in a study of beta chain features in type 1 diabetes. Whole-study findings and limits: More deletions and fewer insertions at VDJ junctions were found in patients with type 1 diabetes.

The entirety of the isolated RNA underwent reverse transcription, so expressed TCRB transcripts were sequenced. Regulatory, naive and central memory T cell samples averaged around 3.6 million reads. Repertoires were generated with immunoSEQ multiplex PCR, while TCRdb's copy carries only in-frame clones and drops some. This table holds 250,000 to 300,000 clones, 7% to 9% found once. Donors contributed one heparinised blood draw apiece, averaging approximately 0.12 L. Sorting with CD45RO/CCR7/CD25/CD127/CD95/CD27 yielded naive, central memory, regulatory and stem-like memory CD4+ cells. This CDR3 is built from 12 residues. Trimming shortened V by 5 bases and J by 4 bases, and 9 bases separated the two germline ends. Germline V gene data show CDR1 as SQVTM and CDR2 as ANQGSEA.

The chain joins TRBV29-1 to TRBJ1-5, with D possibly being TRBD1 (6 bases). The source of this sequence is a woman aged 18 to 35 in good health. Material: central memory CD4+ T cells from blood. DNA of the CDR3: TGCAGCGTTTCCGACAGGAATCAGCCCCAGCATTTT. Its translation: CSVSDRNQPQHF.